Listed below are T cell receptor beta chains from one sample, sequenced in a study of T cell responses to AZD1222 COVID-19 vaccine. Sequencing was performed with immunoSEQ multiplex PCR; in TCRdb, only in-frame clones are kept and a portion is missing. The repertoire has roughly 150,000 clones, about nine tenths of them found once; the top ten carry around 3.8%. The sequenced sample was peripheral blood, obtained 28 days after the second AZD1222 dose. The receptors stem from an adult who received the AZD1222 COVID-19 vaccine. Both conserved end residues are part of each CDR3. The D gene is left open where the match is weak. Size is stated for part of the rows, as once, few or many counts, or as a class when the clone is expanded.

>few|TRBV9|.|12|TRBJ1-3
TGTGCCAGCAGCGGCAACGGTGACACCATATATTTT
CASSGNGDTIYF
>once|TRBV7-9|TRBD2|14|TRBJ2-7
TGTGCCAGCAGACAACGAATAGCGGGGGACGTGCAGTACTTC
CASRQRIAGDVQYF
>.|TRBV19|.|21|TRBJ2-1
TGTGCCAGTAGTAGTAGGACAGGCTCTAACCCGGGACTACCCTTTGCAAGTGAGCAGTTCTTC
CASSSRTGSNPGLPFASEQFF
>.|TRBV9|.|17|TRBJ1-2
TGTGCCAGCAGCGTAGGCCAGGCCTTTGGCCAGGGCGATGGCTACACCTTC
CASSVGQAFGQGDGYTF
>.|TRBV6-5|.|14|TRBJ1-4
TGTGCCAGCAGGATACAGGGTTACGGCGAAAAACTGTTTTTT
CASRIQGYGEKLFF
>.|TRBV2|.|12|TRBJ1-5
TGTGCCAGCAGTACAGTCATGGAGCCCCAGCATTTT
CASSTVMEPQHF
>.|TRBV27|.|14|TRBJ1-1
TGTGCCAGCAGTTTCGTCAGGGTTGGCACTGAAGCTTTCTTT
CASSFVRVGTEAFF
>.|TRBV18|TRBD2|16|TRBJ2-1
TGTGCCAGCTCACCAAGTACTAGCGGGAGGAACAATGAGCAGTTCTTC
CASSPSTSGRNNEQFF
>.|TRBV9|TRBD1|16|TRBJ2-3
TGTGCCAGCAGCGCCTCTCAGGGGGTTCGCACAGATACGCAGTATTTT
CASSASQGVRTDTQYF
>.|TRBV11-2|.|15|TRBJ1-1
TGTGCCAGCAGCTTTGGGGAGGGGGAGTATTCTGAAGCTTTCTTT
CASSFGEGEYSEAFF
>.|TRBV9|.|16|TRBJ1-2
TGTGCCAGCAGCACAACATCCACAGGGAGAATCTATGGCTACACCTTC
CASSTTSTGRIYGYTF
>.|TRBV5-1|.|14|TRBJ2-2
TGCGCCAGCAGCTTGGAAGCCGTCGCCGGGGAGCTGTTTTTT
CASSLEAVAGELFF
>.|TRBV19|TRBD1|13|TRBJ2-7
TGTGCCAGTTCCGTTGGGACAGACTACGAGCAGTACTTC
CASSVGTDYEQYF
>.|TRBV19|.|13|TRBJ2-7
TGTGCCAGTAGTAGGGCCCGCGGCAACGAGCAGTACTTC
CASSRARGNEQYF
>once|TRBV19|.|17|TRBJ1-2
TGTGCCAGTAGTATAGGTGATACGGGCCGTTGGGGCTATGGCTACACCTTC
CASSIGDTGRWGYGYTF
>.|TRBV24-1|.|11|TRBJ2-1
TGTGCCACCAGGGGAGCGAATGAGCAGTTCTTC
CATRGANEQFF
>.|TRBV6-1|TRBD2|19|TRBJ2-6
TGTGCCAGCAGTGGGCGGGACTATCCCGTGTATTCTGGGGCCAACGTCCTGACTTTC
CASSGRDYPVYSGANVLTF
>.|TRBV29-1|.|13|TRBJ2-6
TGCAGCGTACAGCGCCCTGGGGCCAACGTCCTGACTTTC
CSVQRPGANVLTF
>once|TRBV6-5|.|15|TRBJ2-5
TGTGCCAGCACCGATTTAGTTACGCGGAAGAGAACCCAGTACTTC
CASTDLVTRKRTQYF
>.|TRBV5-1|TRBD1|14|TRBJ1-1
TGCGCCAGCAGCTACCAGGGGGGCGACACTGAAGCTTTCTTT
CASSYQGGDTEAFF
>.|TRBV7-2|TRBD1|14|TRBJ1-2
TGTGCCAGCAGGGGACAGGGCTCGAACTATGGCTACACCTTC
CASRGQGSNYGYTF
>.|TRBV5-4|TRBD2|15|TRBJ2-7
TGTGCCAGCAGCTCAACTAGCGGGAGTTACCACGAGCAGTACTTC
CASSSTSGSYHEQYF
>.|TRBV18|.|15|TRBJ2-5
TGTGCCAGCTCACCACCGGGGGGAATTCAAGAGACCCAGTACTTC
CASSPPGGIQETQYF
>.|TRBV11-3|TRBD1|15|TRBJ1-4
TGTGCCAGCAGCTTCTTCGGACAGGGGAGTGAAAAACTGTTTTTT
CASSFFGQGSEKLFF
>.|TRBV4-1|TRBD1|15|TRBJ1-3
TGCGCCAGCCGGGACAGTCGATTCTCTGGAAACACCATATATTTT
CASRDSRFSGNTIYF
>.|TRBV9|.|13|TRBJ1-1
TGTGCCAGCAGCGTAGAGGGTAGAGCTGAAGCTTTCTTT
CASSVEGRAEAFF
>.|TRBV3-1/TRBV3-2|.|12|TRBJ1-1
TGTGCCAGCAGCCAAGGCCACACTGAAGCTTTCTTT
CASSQGHTEAFF
>.|TRBV3-1/TRBV3-2|TRBD1|16|TRBJ1-1
TGTGCCAGCAGCCAAGTTTCATCGCAGGGGGCGCTTGGAGCTTTCTTT
CASSQVSSQGALGAFF
>.|TRBV7-3|.|14|TRBJ2-2
TGTGCCAGCAGCTCAAACACCAACACCGGGGAGCTGTTTTTT
CASSSNTNTGELFF